A single sample is the source of the 2 T cell receptor beta chains below, sequenced in a study of blood T cell repertoires in COVID-19. Profiled with immunoSEQ multiplex PCR; TCRdb holds only in-frame clones, not every one. The profile shows 200,000 to 250,000 clones, approximately 91% of them singletons. Material for sequencing was peripheral blood. The receptors here all came from a man between 60 and 75 years old who had recovered from COVID-19.

This clone was observed once. This sequence joins TRBV5-1 and TRBJ2-7; weak D call: TRBD1 (6 bases). Looked up from germline, CDR1 is SGHRS and CDR2 is YFSETQ. The V end was cut by 4 bases, the J end by 3 bases, with 14 bases between. The CDR3 contains 14 residues. The CDR3 DNA reads as TGCGCCAGCAGCGATACGGGACACCTCTACGAGCAGTACTTC. Translation: CASSDTGHLYEQYF.

The J gene is TRBJ2-1, the V gene TRBV6-1; a weak D match, TRBD2 (6 bases). Trimming took 2 bases from V and 0 from J, leaving 8 bases between them. Germline V gene sequence: CDR1 MNHNS, CDR2 SASEGT. The CDR3 loop spans 15 amino acids. The CDR3 coding sequence is TGTGCCAGCAGTGAAATGGGGGGCTCCTACAATGAGCAGTTCTTC. Its translation is CASSEMGGSYNEQFF.